These 8 T cell receptor beta chains were all obtained from the same sample, sequenced in a study of technical replicates of blood from four donors. Using immunoSEQ multiplex PCR, the repertoire was profiled, and TCRdb retains in-frame clones only, with some absent. The table has fewer than 65,000 clones, more than 75% seen once; the top ten hold less than 5.5%. The sequenced material came from PBMCs. All receptors come from a human donor in good health. Some clones in this sample may be carry-over from other donors' samples.

The rearrangement joins TRBV6-7 to TRBJ2-2, with TRBD2 matching over 9 bases. TRBV6-7 is noted as an ORF with a role that remains uncertain. With 1 base clipped from V and 5 bases from J, the junction kept 2 bases outside the gene matches. The CDR3 is 15 residues long. The CDR3 here is CASSYLAGDTGELFF. Written as DNA, the CDR3 is TGTGCCAGCAGTTACTTAGCGGGGGATACCGGGGAGCTGTTTTTT.

The chain joins TRBV7-9 to TRBJ2-3, with 10 bases aligning to TRBD2. The V segment lost 1 base and the J segment 3 bases; nucleotides outside the gene matches: 10. This CDR3 is 18 amino acids long. Per the germline V gene, CDR1 is SEHNR and CDR2 is FQNEAQ (reference sequence). CDR3 bases: TGTGCCAGCAGCTTAGGCGTTAGCGGGGGGATCGGGACAGATACGCAGTATTTT. As protein: CASSLGVSGGIGTDTQYF.

This clone was detected only a few times. The chain uses TRBV29-1 and TRBJ2-1, with 7 bases aligning to TRBD2. CDR1 and CDR2 from the germline V gene are SQVTM and ANQGSEA. V gave up 1 base and J gave up 1 base; unmatched junction bases: 4. CDR3 length: 15 amino acids. CDR3 DNA: TGCAGCGTTGAAGCAACCGGGGGGTCCTACAATGAGCAGTTCTTC. This sequence encodes CSVEATGGSYNEQFF.

This chain links TRBV6-1 with TRBJ2-2; D unresolved. The V end was cut by 2 bases, the J end by 4 bases, with 5 bases between. The CDR3 runs to 13 residues. Germline CDR1 reads MNHNS; CDR2 reads SASEGT. The CDR3 protein is CASSETVTGELFF. As DNA, the CDR3 is TGTGCCAGCAGTGAAACGGTCACCGGGGAGCTGTTTTTT.

The chain is built from TRBV6-5 and TRBJ2-1; unclear D gene. The CDR3 is made up of 15 amino acids. V was pared by 2 bases and J by 4 bases, with 12 bases between. CDR1 MNHEY and CDR2 SVGAGI come from the germline V gene. The CDR3 spells CASSYASGSYNEQFF. The DNA for the CDR3 is TGTGCCAGCAGTTACGCATCAGGCAGTTACAATGAGCAGTTCTTC.

V usage is TRBV21-1 and J usage is TRBJ2-1; TRBD2 reflects the table's D call only, with no check against the DNA. TRBV21-1 is assigned pseudogene status. This CDR3 spans 18 amino acids. The CDR3 nucleotides are TGTGCCAGCAGCAAGTGCCCAGCGGGCCGAACAAGATACAATGAGCAGTTCTTC. This sequence encodes CASSKCPAGRTRYNEQFF.

V gene TRBV6-5 combines with J gene TRBJ1-2; possibly TRBD1 for D (5 bases). Trimming cost V 5 bases and J 4 bases, with 17 bases left between them. The CDR3 has 15 residues. Germline V gene lookup returns CDR1 MNHEY and CDR2 SVGAGI. CDR3: CASSPDSQWGYGYTF. CDR3 bases: TGTGCCAGCAGTCCCGACAGTCAATGGGGCTATGGCTACACCTTC.

The V and J genes are TRBV2 and TRBJ2-5, with D unresolved. This CDR3 contains 10 residues. Trimming removed 6 bases at V and 5 bases at J, with 4 bases between. Looked up from germline, CDR1 is SNHLY and CDR2 is FYNNEI. CDR3 region: CASRQETQYF. CDR3 in DNA: TGTGCCAGCAGACAGGAGACCCAGTACTTC.